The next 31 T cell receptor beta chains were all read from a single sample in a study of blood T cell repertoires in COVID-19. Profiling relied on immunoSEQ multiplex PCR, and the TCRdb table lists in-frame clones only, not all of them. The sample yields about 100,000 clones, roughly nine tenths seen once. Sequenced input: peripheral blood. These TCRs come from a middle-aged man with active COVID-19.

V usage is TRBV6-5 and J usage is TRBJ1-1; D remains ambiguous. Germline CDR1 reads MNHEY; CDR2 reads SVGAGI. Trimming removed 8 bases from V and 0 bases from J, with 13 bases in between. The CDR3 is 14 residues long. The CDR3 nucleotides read TGTGCCAGCCCCTCCCCGGGATTGAACACTGAAGCTTTCTTT. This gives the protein CASPSPGLNTEAFF.

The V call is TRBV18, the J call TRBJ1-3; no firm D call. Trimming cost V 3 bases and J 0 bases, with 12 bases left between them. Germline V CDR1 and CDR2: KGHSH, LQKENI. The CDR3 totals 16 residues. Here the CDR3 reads CASSPSSVYSGNTIYF. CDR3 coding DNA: TGTGCCAGCTCACCGAGCTCCGTTTACTCTGGAAACACCATATATTTT.

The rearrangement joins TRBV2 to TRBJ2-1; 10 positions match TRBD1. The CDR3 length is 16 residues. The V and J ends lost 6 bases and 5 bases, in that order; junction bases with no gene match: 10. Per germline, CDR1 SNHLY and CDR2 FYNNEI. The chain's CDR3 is CASRFLDRGRHNEQFF. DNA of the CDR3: TGTGCCAGCAGGTTTTTAGACAGGGGGCGGCACAATGAGCAGTTCTTC.

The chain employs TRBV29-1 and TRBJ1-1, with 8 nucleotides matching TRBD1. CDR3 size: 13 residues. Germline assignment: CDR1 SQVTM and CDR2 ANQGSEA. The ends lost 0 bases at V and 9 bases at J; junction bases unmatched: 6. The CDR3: CSVEETQGAKAFF. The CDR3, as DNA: TGCAGCGTTGAAGAGACCCAGGGGGCAAAAGCTTTCTTT.

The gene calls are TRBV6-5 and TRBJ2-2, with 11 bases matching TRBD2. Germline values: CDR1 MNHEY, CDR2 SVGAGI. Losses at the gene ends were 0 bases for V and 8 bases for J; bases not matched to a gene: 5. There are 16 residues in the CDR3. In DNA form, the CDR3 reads TGTGCCAGCAGTTACTCCGGACTAGCGGGTGGGGGGGAGCTGTTTTTT. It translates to CASSYSGLAGGGELFF.

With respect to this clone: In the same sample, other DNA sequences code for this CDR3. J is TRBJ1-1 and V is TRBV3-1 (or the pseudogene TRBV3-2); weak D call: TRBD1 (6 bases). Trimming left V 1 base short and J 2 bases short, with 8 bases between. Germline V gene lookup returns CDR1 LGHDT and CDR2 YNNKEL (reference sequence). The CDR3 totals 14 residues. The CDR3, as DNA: TGTGCCAGCAGCCAAGTACAGGGCAACACTGAAGCTTTCTTT. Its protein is CASSQVQGNTEAFF.

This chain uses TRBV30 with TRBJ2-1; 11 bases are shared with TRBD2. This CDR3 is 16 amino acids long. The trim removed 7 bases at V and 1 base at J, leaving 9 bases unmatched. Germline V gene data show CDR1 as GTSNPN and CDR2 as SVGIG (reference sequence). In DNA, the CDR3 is TGTGCCTCTTCTAGCGGGAGGTACCCTTCCTACAATGAGCAGTTCTTC. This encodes CASSSGRYPSYNEQFF. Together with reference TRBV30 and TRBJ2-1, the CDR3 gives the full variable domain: SQTIHQWPATLVQPVGSPLSLECTVEGTSNPNLYWYRQAAGRGLQLLFYSVGIGQISSEVPQNLSASRPQDRQFILSSKKLLLSDSGFYLCASSSGRYPSYNEQFFGPGTRLTVL.

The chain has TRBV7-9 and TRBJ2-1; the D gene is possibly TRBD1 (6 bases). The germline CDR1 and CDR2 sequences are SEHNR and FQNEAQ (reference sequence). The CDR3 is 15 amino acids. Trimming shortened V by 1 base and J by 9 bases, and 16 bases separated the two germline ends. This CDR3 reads CASSLVGHRDGEQFF. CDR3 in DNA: TGTGCCAGCAGCTTAGTTGGGCACAGGGACGGTGAGCAGTTCTTC.

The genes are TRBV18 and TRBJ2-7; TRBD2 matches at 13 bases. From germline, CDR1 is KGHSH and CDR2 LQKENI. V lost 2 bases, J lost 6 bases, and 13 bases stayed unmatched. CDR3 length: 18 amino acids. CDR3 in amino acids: CASSPGAGGTSGIGEQYV. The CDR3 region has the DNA TGTGCCAGCTCACCAGGGGCAGGGGGGACTAGCGGGATTGGCGAGCAGTACGTC.

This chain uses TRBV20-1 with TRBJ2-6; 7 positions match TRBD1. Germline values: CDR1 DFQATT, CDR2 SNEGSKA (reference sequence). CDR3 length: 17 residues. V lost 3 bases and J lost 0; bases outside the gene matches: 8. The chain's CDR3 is CSASPGTVSSGANVLTF. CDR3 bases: TGCAGTGCTAGTCCCGGGACAGTCTCCTCTGGGGCCAACGTCCTGACTTTC.

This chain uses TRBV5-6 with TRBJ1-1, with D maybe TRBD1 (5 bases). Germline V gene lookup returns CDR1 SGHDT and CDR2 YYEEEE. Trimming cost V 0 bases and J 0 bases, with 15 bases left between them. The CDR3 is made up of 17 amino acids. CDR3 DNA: TGTGCCAGCAGCTTGGGGGGCCAGGGCCACATGAACACTGAAGCTTTCTTT. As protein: CASSLGGQGHMNTEAFF. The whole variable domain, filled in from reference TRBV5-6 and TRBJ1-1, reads DAGVTQSPTHLIKTRGQQVTLRCSPKSGHDTVSWYQQALGQGPQFIFQYYEEEERQRGNFPDRFSGHQFPNYSSELNVNALLLGDSALYLCASSLGGQGHMNTEAFFGQGTRLTVV.

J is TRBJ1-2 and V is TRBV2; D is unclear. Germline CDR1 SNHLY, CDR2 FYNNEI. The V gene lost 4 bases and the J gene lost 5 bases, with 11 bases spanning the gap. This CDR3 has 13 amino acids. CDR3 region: CASSVQKRYGYTF. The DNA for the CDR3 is TGTGCCAGCAGTGTCCAGAAGAGGTATGGCTACACCTTC.

In DNA, the CDR3 is TGTGCCAGTAGTACCACCTGGGACAGGAAAACCGGGGAGCTGTTTTTT. As protein: CASSTTWDRKTGELFF. V usage is TRBV19 and J usage is TRBJ2-2, with 8 bases fitting TRBD1. The V gene's germline CDR1 is LNHDA and CDR2 SQIVND (reference sequence). Trimming took 4 bases from V and 5 from J; bases not matched to a gene: 9. This CDR3 is built from 16 residues.

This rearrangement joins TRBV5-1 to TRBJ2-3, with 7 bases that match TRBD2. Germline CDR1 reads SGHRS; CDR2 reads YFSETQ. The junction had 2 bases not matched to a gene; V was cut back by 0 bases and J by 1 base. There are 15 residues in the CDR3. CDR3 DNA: TGCGCCAGCAGCTTGGTTACTAGCGGCACAGATACGCAGTATTTT. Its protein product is CASSLVTSGTDTQYF.

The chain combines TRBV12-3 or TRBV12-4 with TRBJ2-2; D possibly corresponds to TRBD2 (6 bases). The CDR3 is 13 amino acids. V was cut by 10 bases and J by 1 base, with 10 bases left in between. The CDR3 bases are TGTGCCACGAGGAGGGTGAACACCGGGGAGCTGTTTTTT. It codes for CATRRVNTGELFF.

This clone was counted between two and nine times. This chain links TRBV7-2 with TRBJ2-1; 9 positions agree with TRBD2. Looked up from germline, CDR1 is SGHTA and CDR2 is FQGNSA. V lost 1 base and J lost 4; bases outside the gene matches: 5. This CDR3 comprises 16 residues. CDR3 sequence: CASSLDRLAVYNEQFF. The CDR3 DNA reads TGTGCCAGCAGCTTAGATCGACTAGCGGTATACAATGAGCAGTTCTTC. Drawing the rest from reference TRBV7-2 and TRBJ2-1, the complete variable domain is GAGVSQSPSNKVTEKGKDVELRCDPISGHTALYWYRQSLGQGLEFLIYFQGNSAPDKSGLPSDRFSAERTGGSVSTLTIQRTQQEDSAVYLCASSLDRLAVYNEQFFGPGTRLTVL.

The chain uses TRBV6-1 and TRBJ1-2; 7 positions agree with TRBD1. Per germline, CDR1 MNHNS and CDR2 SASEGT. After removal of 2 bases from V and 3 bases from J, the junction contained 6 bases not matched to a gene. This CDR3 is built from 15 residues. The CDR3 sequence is CASSEFAGGYYGYTF. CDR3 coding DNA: TGTGCCAGCAGTGAATTCGCAGGGGGGTACTATGGCTACACCTTC.

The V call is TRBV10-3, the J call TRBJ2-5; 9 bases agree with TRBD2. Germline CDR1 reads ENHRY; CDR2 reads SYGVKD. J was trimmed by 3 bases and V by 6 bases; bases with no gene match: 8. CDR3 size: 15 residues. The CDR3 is CAIRDQTSGKETQYF. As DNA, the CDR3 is TGTGCCATCAGGGACCAGACTAGCGGAAAAGAGACCCAGTACTTC.

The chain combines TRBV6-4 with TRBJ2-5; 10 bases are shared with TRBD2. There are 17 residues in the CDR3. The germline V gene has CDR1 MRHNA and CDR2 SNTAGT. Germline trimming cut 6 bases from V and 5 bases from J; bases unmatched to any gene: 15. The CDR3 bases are TGTGCCAGCAGAATTGAGATTAGCGGGAGGTCAGGGGAGACCCAGTACTTC. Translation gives CASRIEISGRSGETQYF.

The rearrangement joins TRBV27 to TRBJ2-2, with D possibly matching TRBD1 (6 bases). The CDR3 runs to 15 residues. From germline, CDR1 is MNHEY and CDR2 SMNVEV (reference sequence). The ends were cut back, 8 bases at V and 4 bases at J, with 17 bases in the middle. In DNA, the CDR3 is TGTGCCAGCCGCCGCGGCAGGGGTGGCACCGGGGAGCTGTTTTTT. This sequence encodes CASRRGRGGTGELFF.

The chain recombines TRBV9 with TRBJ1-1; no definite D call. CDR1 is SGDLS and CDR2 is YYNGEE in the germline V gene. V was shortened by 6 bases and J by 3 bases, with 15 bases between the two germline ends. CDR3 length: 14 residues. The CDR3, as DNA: TGTGCCAGCACCCCGAGTCGGGAATACACTGAAGCTTTCTTT. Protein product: CASTPSREYTEAFF.

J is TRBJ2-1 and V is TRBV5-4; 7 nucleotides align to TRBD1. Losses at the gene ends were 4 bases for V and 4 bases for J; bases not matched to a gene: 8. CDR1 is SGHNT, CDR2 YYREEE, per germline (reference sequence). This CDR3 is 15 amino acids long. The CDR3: CASSPTGDQYNEQFF. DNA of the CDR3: TGTGCCAGCAGCCCAACAGGGGACCAATACAATGAGCAGTTCTTC.

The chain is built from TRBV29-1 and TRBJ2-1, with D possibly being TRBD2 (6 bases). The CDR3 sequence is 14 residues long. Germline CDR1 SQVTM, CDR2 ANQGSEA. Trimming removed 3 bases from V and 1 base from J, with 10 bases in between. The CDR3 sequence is CSVDLGTSYNEQFF. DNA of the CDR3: TGCAGCGTTGACCTCGGGACTTCCTACAATGAGCAGTTCTTC.

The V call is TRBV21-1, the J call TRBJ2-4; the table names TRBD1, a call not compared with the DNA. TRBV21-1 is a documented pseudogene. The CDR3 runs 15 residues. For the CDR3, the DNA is TGTGCCGGCAGCAAAGCGGGACAGGGATCAGTCATTCAGTACTTC. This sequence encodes CAGSKAGQGSVIQYF.

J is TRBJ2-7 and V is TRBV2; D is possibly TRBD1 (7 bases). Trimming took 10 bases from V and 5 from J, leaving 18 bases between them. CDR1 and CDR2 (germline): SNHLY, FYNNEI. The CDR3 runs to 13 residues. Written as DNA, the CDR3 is TGTGCCACCCTACCCAGGGGGGACCACGAGCAGTACGTC. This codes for CATLPRGDHEQYV.

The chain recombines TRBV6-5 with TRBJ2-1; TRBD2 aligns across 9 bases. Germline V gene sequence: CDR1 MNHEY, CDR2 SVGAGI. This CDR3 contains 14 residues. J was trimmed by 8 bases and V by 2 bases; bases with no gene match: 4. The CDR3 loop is CASSYGTSTDEQFF. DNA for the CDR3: TGTGCCAGCAGTTACGGGACTAGCACAGATGAGCAGTTCTTC.

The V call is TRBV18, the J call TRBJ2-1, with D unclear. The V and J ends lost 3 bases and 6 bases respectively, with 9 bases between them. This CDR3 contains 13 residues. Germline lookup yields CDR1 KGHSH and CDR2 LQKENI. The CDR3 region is CASSPPVRNEQFF. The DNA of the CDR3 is TGTGCCAGCTCACCGCCGGTTCGCAATGAGCAGTTCTTC.

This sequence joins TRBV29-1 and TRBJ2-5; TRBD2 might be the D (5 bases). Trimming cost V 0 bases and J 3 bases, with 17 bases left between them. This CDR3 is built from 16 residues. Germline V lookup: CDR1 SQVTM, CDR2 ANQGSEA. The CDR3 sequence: CSVEDLDLAGEETQYF. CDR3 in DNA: TGCAGCGTTGAAGATCTTGATCTAGCCGGAGAAGAGACCCAGTACTTC. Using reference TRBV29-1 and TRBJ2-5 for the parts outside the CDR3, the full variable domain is SAVISQKPSRDICQRGTSLTIQCQVDSQVTMMFWYRQQPGQSLTLIATANQGSEATYESGFVIDKFPISRPNLTFSTLTVSNMSPEDSSIYLCSVEDLDLAGEETQYFGPGTRLLVL.

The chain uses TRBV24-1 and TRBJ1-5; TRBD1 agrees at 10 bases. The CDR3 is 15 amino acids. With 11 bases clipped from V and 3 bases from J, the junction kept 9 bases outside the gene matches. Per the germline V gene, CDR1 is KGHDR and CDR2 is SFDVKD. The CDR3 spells CAKKTGGNPNQPQHF. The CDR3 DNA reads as TGTGCCAAAAAGACAGGGGGCAATCCCAATCAGCCCCAGCATTTT.

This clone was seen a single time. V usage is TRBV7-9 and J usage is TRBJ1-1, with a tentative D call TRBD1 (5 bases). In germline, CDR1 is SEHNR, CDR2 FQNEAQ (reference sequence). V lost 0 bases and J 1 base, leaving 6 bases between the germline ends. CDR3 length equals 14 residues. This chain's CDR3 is CASSLATGNTEAFF. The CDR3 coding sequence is TGTGCCAGCAGCTTAGCAACAGGGAACACTGAAGCTTTCTTT.

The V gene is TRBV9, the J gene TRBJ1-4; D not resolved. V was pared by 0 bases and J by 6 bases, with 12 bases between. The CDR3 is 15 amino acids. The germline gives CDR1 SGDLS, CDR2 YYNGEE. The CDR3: CASSVGGYLDEKLFF. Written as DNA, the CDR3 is TGTGCCAGCAGCGTAGGAGGGTATTTGGATGAAAAACTGTTTTTT. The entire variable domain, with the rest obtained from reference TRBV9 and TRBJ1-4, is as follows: DSGVTQTPKHLITATGQRVTLRCSPRSGDLSVYWYQQSLDQGLQFLIQYYNGEERAKGNILERFSAQQFPDLHSELNLSSLELGDSALYFCASSVGGYLDEKLFFGSGTQLSVL.